The T cell receptor (beta chain) described here comes from a study of blood T cells in healthy people across ages. General study results and limits: Older individuals had lower TCR beta diversity per million T cells (the decline was roughly linear). Relative to aged donors, long-lived donors carried more naive CD4+ cells and displayed higher diversity.

Only a few counts were recorded for this clonotype. What it binds is not known. A sample-barcoded 5' primer and a J-beta primer mix were used in a second PCR of about 6 to 12 cycles. Each TCR beta cDNA got a 12-nucleotide random molecular identifier. MiXCR was run by TCRdb on the 5' RACE reads, yielding one entry per CDR3 protein. The table includes 1.5 million to 2 million distinct CDR3 sequences, roughly 43% detected once. Germline CDR1 is LNHNV and CDR2 is YYDKDF (reference sequence). The V gene lost 7 bases and the J gene lost 4 bases, with 14 bases spanning the gap. CDR3 size: 13 residues. The specimen was blood. This sequence originates from a human donor in good health. The chain couples TRBV15 to TRBJ2-7; the D gene is possibly TRBD2 (5 bases). The CDR3 is CATNEGLEYEQYF. The CDR3 DNA sequence: TGTGCCACCAACGAGGGATTAGAATACGAGCAGTACTTC.